The next 5 T cell receptor beta chains were all read from a single sample in a study of post-analysis software for immune sequencing data. Findings of the study overall: Five or six TRBV segments, TRBV5-6, TRBV5-1 and TRBV20-1 among them, were found more frequent in patients than controls.

Antigen specificity for these receptors is unknown. Prepared libraries of TCR beta cDNA carried unique molecular identifiers. In TCRdb, the PCR reads were re-called with MiXCR into one record per CDR3 protein. The data contain 650,000 to 850,000 distinct CDR3 sequences, under 60% of them seen just once; the ten biggest clones take up 4.9%. Sequencing input: blood. The origin of the receptors is a girl aged 10-17 years with multiple sclerosis.

A few counts support this clonotype. This chain uses TRBV7-8 with TRBJ2-3; 7 bases line up with TRBD2. This CDR3 has 17 residues. V gave up 7 bases and J gave up 2 bases; unmatched junction bases: 15. Germline lookup yields CDR1 SGHVS and CDR2 FQNEAQ. CDR3 loop: CASISRRGVGYTDTQYF. DNA of the CDR3: TGTGCCAGCATATCCAGACGGGGGGTTGGATACACAGATACGCAGTATTTT.

This clonotype was recorded a few times. J is TRBJ2-3 and V is TRBV7-3; 10 nucleotides line up with TRBD2. The germline V gene encodes CDR1 SGHTA and CDR2 FQGTGA. This CDR3 is built from 15 residues. V lost 4 bases and J lost 2; bases outside the gene matches: 3. The CDR3 coding sequence is TGTGCCAGCAGCTCCCTAGCGGGGGACACAGATACGCAGTATTTT. Its translation: CASSSLAGDTDTQYF.

Only a few counts were recorded for this clonotype. The chain uses TRBV6-5 and TRBJ2-5, with D hard to call. Trimming removed 0 bases from V and 4 bases from J, with 6 bases in between. This CDR3 spans 13 amino acids. The V gene's germline CDR1 is MNHEY and CDR2 SVGAGI. This CDR3 reads CASSYSVVETQYF. In DNA, the CDR3 is TGTGCCAGCAGTTACTCCGTAGTAGAGACCCAGTACTTC.

This chain uses TRBV3-1 with TRBJ2-7, with D perhaps matching TRBD1 (6 bases). Germline CDR1 is LGHDT and CDR2 is YNNKEL (reference sequence). V shed 8 bases and J shed 7 bases, with 15 bases lying between them. This CDR3 is built from 12 residues. CDR3 nucleotides: TGTGCCAGCGGGGGCCTCCCAGGGGAGCAGTACTTC. Amino acid sequence: CASGGLPGEQYF.

The chain uses TRBV5-1 and TRBJ1-1; 7 nucleotides agree with TRBD1. The CDR3 runs to 16 residues. Per the germline V gene, CDR1 is SGHRS and CDR2 is YFSETQ. V was clipped by 0 bases and J by 5 bases; unmatched bases: 10. The CDR3 region has the DNA TGCGCCAGCAGCTTGGCCTCGGGACAGTCGGGGACTGAAGCTTTCTTT. It codes for CASSLASGQSGTEAFF.